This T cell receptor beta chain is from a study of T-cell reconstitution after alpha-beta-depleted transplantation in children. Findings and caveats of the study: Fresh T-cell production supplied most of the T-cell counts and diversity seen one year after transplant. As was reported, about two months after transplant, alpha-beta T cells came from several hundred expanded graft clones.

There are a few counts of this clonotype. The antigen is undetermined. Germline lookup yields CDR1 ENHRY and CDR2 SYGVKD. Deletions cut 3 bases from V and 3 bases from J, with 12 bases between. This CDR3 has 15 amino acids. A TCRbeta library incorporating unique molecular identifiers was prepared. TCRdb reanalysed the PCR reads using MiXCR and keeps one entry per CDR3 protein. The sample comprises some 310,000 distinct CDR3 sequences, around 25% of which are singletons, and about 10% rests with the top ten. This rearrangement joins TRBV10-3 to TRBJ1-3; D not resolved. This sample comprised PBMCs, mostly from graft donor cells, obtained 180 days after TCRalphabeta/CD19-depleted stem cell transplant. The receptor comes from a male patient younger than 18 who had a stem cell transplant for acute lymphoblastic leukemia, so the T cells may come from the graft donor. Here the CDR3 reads CAISDEDLLGNTIYF. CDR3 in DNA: TGTGCCATCAGTGATGAGGATTTACTTGGAAACACCATATATTTT.